A single TCR beta chain is shown here with its context. Its antigen is as yet unknown. This record comes from a study of cytotoxic CD8 clonotypes in ibrutinib-treated CLL. Looking at the study overall: Samples had a mean of approximately 270,000 productive templates and roughly 99,000 productive rearrangements.

J was trimmed by 3 bases and V by 1 base; bases with no gene match: 9. This CDR3 contains 16 residues. The germline CDR1 and CDR2 sequences are SGHKS and YYEKEE (reference sequence). Produced via immunoSEQ multiplex PCR; TCRdb's table is partial and in-frame only. Here the sample spans fewer than 300,000 clones, more than 70% being singletons. Study-wide points: Having risen at ibrutinib response, clonality had fallen back toward baseline by progression. Sampling of sustained-remission and progressing patients occurred at differing times. While tracking circulating CD8+ T-cell counts, baseline clonality exceeded that of age-matched healthy donors.

The clonotype was recovered from a human donor with chronic lymphocytic leukemia. The chain recombines TRBV5-5 with TRBJ2-5; 7 nucleotides agree with TRBD2. This material consisted of PBMCs, taken at disease progression, from a patient treated with ibrutinib. DNA of the CDR3: TGTGCCAGCAGCTTGCGGCTAGCGGATCGGAAAGAGACCCAGTACTTC. Translating it yields CASSLRLADRKETQYF.